The table lists the clone carrying this T cell receptor beta chain with many counts. Its target is not known. This record belongs to a study of T-cell reconstitution after alpha-beta-depleted transplantation in children. Regarding the study as a whole: Several hundred graft clones that had expanded were reportedly the source of alpha-beta T cells about two months after transplant.

Unique molecular identifiers featured in how the TCRbeta library was prepared. TCRdb reanalysed the PCR reads using MiXCR and keeps one entry per CDR3 protein. The sample yields 95,000 to 150,000 distinct CDR3 sequences, more than 20% seen once. Germline CDR1 and CDR2: SQVTM and ANQGSEA. This CDR3 comprises 11 residues. The ends were cut back, 7 bases at V and 3 bases at J, with 10 bases in the middle. The sample consisted of PBMCs, mostly from graft donor cells, taken 180 days after TCRalphabeta/CD19-depleted stem cell transplant. The chain links TRBV29-1 to TRBJ2-7; D remains unclear. The clonotype was recovered from a male patient aged 2 to 9 who had a stem cell transplant for chronic granulomatous disease, so the T cells may come from the graft donor. CDR3 region: CSGEVGYEQYF. The DNA of the CDR3 is TGCAGCGGCGAGGTGGGCTACGAGCAGTACTTC.